Shown below are 10 T cell receptor beta chains from a single sample sequenced in a study of CD8 T cells in Susac syndrome. Random hexamers served to reverse transcribe about 0.5 to 1 ug RNA. MiXCR, applied by TCRdb to the immunoSEQ multiplex PCR reads, yields one record per CDR3 protein. The sample lists about 140,000 distinct CDR3 sequences; 94% were seen once. Source material: CD8+ T cells from PBMCs. These receptors were taken from a human donor in good health.

This chain joins TRBV29-1 and TRBJ2-2; D is possibly TRBD1 (6 bases). Germline V gene data show CDR1 as SQVTM and CDR2 as ANQGSEA. CDR3 length equals 12 residues. V lost 6 bases to trimming and J lost 6 bases, with 11 bases between them. CDR3 bases: TGCAGCGTAGCCAGGGGTTCCGGGGAGCTGTTTTTT. Translating gives CSVARGSGELFF.

This chain connects TRBV27 to TRBJ2-7; 12 bases align to TRBD2. CDR1 MNHEY and CDR2 SMNVEV come from the germline V gene (reference sequence). The CDR3 has 15 residues. The junction had 7 bases not matched to a gene; V was cut back by 6 bases and J by 4 bases. The DNA for the CDR3 is TGTGCCAGCAGGACTAGCGGGAGTTGGGGGTACGAGCAGTACTTC. Translation: CASRTSGSWGYEQYF.

V and J are TRBV20-1 and TRBJ1-2, with 8 bases aligning to TRBD1. This CDR3 is 17 amino acids long. Germline CDR1 and CDR2: DFQATT and SNEGSKA (reference sequence). V dropped 0 bases and J dropped 0; count of bases not matched to a gene: 9. CDR3 sequence: CSARDPGTGESNYGYTF. CDR3 nucleotides: TGCAGTGCTAGAGATCCCGGGACAGGCGAATCTAACTATGGCTACACCTTC.

The chain combines TRBV7-8 with TRBJ2-3; D call uncertain. Trimming removed 5 bases at V and 2 bases at J, with 8 bases between. Germline V gene sequence: CDR1 SGHVS, CDR2 FQNEAQ. There are 13 residues in the CDR3. The CDR3 DNA follows: TGTGCCAGCAGCGCGGAGCCCACAGATACGCAGTATTTT. This gives the protein CASSAEPTDTQYF.

The chain joins TRBV4-1 to TRBJ2-7; weak D call: TRBD1 (6 bases). V was trimmed by 0 bases and J by 4 bases, leaving 13 bases between them. The germline CDR1 and CDR2 sequences are MGHRA and YSYEKL. The CDR3 spans 15 residues. CDR3 DNA sequence: TGCGCCAGCAGCCAAGATGATACAGGGTGGTACGAGCAGTACTTC. Its protein product is CASSQDDTGWYEQYF.

In its sample, this clonotype was seen a few times. The V call is TRBV5-4, the J call TRBJ2-7; 11 bases map to TRBD2. CDR1 and CDR2 from the germline V gene are SGHNT and YYREEE (reference sequence). Trimming removed 2 bases from V and 5 bases from J; junction bases left unmatched: 0. The CDR3 runs 13 residues. CDR3 region: CASSLLAGDEQYF. The CDR3 DNA reads as TGTGCCAGCAGCTTACTAGCGGGGGACGAGCAGTACTTC.

This clonotype has only one observation. The rearrangement joins TRBV6-2 or TRBV6-3 to TRBJ1-1, with 7 bases lining up with TRBD1. V lost 7 bases and J lost 3; bases outside the gene matches: 8. The CDR3 has 14 amino acids. Germline assignment: CDR1 MNHEY and CDR2 SVGEGT. In DNA form, the CDR3 reads TGTGCCAGCATCCACGGGACAGCATACACTGAAGCTTTCTTT. Translated, it gives CASIHGTAYTEAFF.

The gene calls are TRBV29-1 and TRBJ2-5, with 10 nucleotides matching TRBD2. Germline V CDR1 and CDR2: SQVTM, ANQGSEA. V dropped 4 bases and J dropped 5; count of bases not matched to a gene: 16. The CDR3 spans 17 residues. The CDR3 DNA sequence: TGCAGCGTTGTGGGGATGGGAAGCGGGAGGGCCGGGGAGACCCAGTACTTC. The encoded protein is CSVVGMGSGRAGETQYF.

On this clonotype: One end of the junction is discordant with germline, which a read error may explain. V and J are TRBV13 and TRBJ1-1; 11 bases are shared with TRBD1. This CDR3 is built from 17 residues. Germline V lookup: CDR1 PRHDT, CDR2 FYEKMQ (reference sequence). CDR3 DNA: TGTGCCAGCAGCCTAGGACAGGGGGCGCGGGTCGACACTGAAGCTTTCTTT. Amino acids: CASSLGQGARVDTEAFF. The variable domain in full, with the rest retrieved from reference TRBV13 and TRBJ1-1, is AAGVIQSPRHLIKEKRETATLKCYPIPRHDTVYWYQQGPGQDPQFLISFYEKMQSDKGSIPDRFSAQQFSDYHSELNMSSLELGDSALYFCASSLGQGARVDTEAFFGQGTRLTVV.

V gene TRBV9 combines with J gene TRBJ1-2; D ambiguous. Germline V gene data show CDR1 as SGDLS and CDR2 as YYNGEE. The CDR3 covers 11 residues. V was cut by 3 bases and J by 3 bases, with 3 bases left in between. CDR3 in DNA: TGTGCCAGCAGCGCCGACTATGGCTACACCTTC. Translated, it gives CASSADYGYTF.